What follows are 5 T cell receptor beta chains derived from one specimen sequenced in a study of blood T cell repertoires in COVID-19. Generated by immunoSEQ multiplex PCR, the TCRdb table keeps only in-frame clones and is missing some. Among approximately 100,000 clones listed, approximately 86% were seen once. The sample was PBMCs or T cells enriched from blood (not recorded which). Every receptor here comes from a woman between 45 and 60 years old who had recovered from COVID-19.

This chain uses TRBV28 with TRBJ1-1, with D possibly being TRBD1 (5 bases). This CDR3 region has 13 residues. V shed 3 bases and J shed 3 bases, with 8 bases lying between them. Germline CDR1 reads MDHEN; CDR2 reads SYDVKM. CDR3 sequence (DNA): TGTGCCAGCAGTTTTGTAGGGGACACTGAAGCTTTCTTT. This gives the protein CASSFVGDTEAFF. Full variable domain (rest looked up from reference TRBV28 and TRBJ1-1): DVKVTQSSRYLVKRTGEKVFLECVQDMDHENMFWYRQDPGLGLRLIYFSYDVKMKEKGDIPEGYSVSREKKERFSLILESASTNQTSMYLCASSFVGDTEAFFGQGTRLTVV.

The rearrangement links TRBV5-4 to TRBJ1-6, with D hard to call. Trimming shortened V by 4 bases and J by 4 bases, and 9 bases separated the two germline ends. From germline, CDR1 is SGHNT and CDR2 YYREEE (reference sequence). CDR3 length: 14 residues. The CDR3 nucleotides are TGTGCCAGCAGCGCGGGGAATTATAATTCACCCCTCCACTTT. Protein product: CASSAGNYNSPLHF.

J is TRBJ1-1 and V is TRBV12-3 or TRBV12-4; tentative D call: TRBD1 (5 bases). This CDR3 has 13 amino acids. V shed 4 bases and J shed 8 bases, with 14 bases lying between them. CDR3 sequence: CASSSLREGEAFF. In DNA, the CDR3 is TGTGCCAGCAGTTCCCTCCGGGAGGGGGAAGCTTTCTTT.

The V and J genes are TRBV5-6 and TRBJ1-6; 8 nucleotides match TRBD1. CDR1 is SGHDT, CDR2 YYEEEE, per germline. The ends lost 4 bases at V and 7 bases at J; junction bases unmatched: 7. The CDR3 contains 15 residues. CDR3 amino acids: CASSGEQGENSPLHF. Here the CDR3 DNA reads TGTGCCAGCAGCGGGGAACAGGGGGAAAATTCACCCCTCCACTTT.

The chain is built from TRBV28 and TRBJ1-2; a weak D match, TRBD1 (5 bases). V lost 5 bases, J lost 6 bases, and 13 bases lay in between. The CDR3 spans 13 residues. Germline values: CDR1 MDHEN, CDR2 SYDVKM. The CDR3 region is CASSGPIRDGYTF. The CDR3 bases are TGTGCCAGCAGTGGTCCAATCAGGGATGGCTACACCTTC.